This note documents a single T cell receptor (beta chain) sequence. This clonotype was seen a handful of times. The antigen this receptor binds is unknown. Within one base of it there is no much larger clone, and no base qualities were kept. Libraries were prepared through 5' RACE. The run used an Illumina HiSeq 2500. A second 7 to 11 cycle PCR used a sample-barcoded 5' primer and a J-beta primer mix. A unique molecular identifier was introduced onto each TCR beta cDNA molecule by a template-switch 5' adaptor carrying 12 random nucleotides. Each sample yielded at least 3 million CDR3-containing paired-end reads. All of the RNA was converted into first-strand cDNA using the Mint cDNA synthesis kit, with a TRBC-specific oligonucleotide serving as the primer. Following uracil-DNA glycosylase treatment, a first 18-cycle PCR with universal primers M1SS and BC2_uni_R was performed on all cDNA. Turning to the authors' computational methods: For normalization, 1 million high-quality reads were randomly selected from each sample, with every read carrying a distinct molecular identifier. Instead of being binned into consensus sequences, reads that shared molecular identifiers were thrown out. MiTCR, with a Q25 quality threshold and the strictest error-elimination algorithm, was used for CDR3 identification, clonotype clustering and error correction. Lower-bound total TCR beta diversity was estimated with a nonparametric unseen species model using Euler transformation. TCRdb ran its own pipeline on the public reads, namely fastp trimming at Q25 and MiXCR clone calling, and kept in-frame beta chains. When rows share a CDR3 protein, they turn into one entry using the most common DNA and genes. The V and J calls were determined by TCRdb, not by the authors. Present in this sample are roughly 680,000 distinct CDR3 sequences, over 40% of which were seen just once. The ten largest clonotypes hold roughly 14% of the sample.

These data originate in a study of blood T cells in healthy people across ages (dated by TCRdb to between 2015 and 2016). About the investigation overall: In model experiments, template switching captured about one uniquely barcoded TCR beta cDNA molecule for every two T cells. The donors were split into four age groups: young (average around 15 years), middle-aged (about 40), aged (approximately 60) and long-lived (roughly 77). Donors of different ages were randomly distributed across sequencing lanes to avoid experimental bias. Using the same blood draw, the study looked at two additional independent replicas of 1 million unique cDNA reads for two donors, one aged 18 to 29 and the other aged 80 or older. Age-related changes in TCR beta repertoire diversity were measured in the study by deep sequencing normalized with unique cDNA molecular identifiers. General study outcomes and caveats: There was a strong correlation between observed TCR beta diversity and the percentage of naive T cells measured by flow cytometry. Because profiling used bulk unsorted PBMCs, naive and antigen-experienced compartments could not be compared conclusively. Total diversity estimates from one million sequenced T cells were considered lower bounds and underestimates. The CMV infection status of donors was not known, potentially confounding age-related changes in expanded clonotypes. Compared with the aged group, the long-lived group had more naive CD4+ T cells, fewer expanded clones and increased TCR diversity, a pattern suggesting age selection. Observed TCR beta diversity per million T cells fell roughly linearly with age, and a significant reduction was already apparent by age around 40.

The donors were some 36 Caucasian individuals from Russia, aged 6 to 90 years, who were systemically healthy. About 10 milliliters of peripheral blood were collected from each donor into EDTA-treated Vacutainer tubes. Ficoll-Paque density-gradient centrifugation was used to isolate PBMCs, with at least 6.5 million per sample. Total RNA was extracted from PBMCs with Trizol reagent, with at least 6 micrograms obtained per sample. For every donor, an aliquot of PBMCs went through flow cytometry to measure the percentages of naive CD45RAhigh/CD27high T cells. Trimming accounts for 10 bases at V and 0 bases at J, while the number of junction bases matched to no gene is 14. The cysteine opens and the phenylalanine closes a CDR3 of 17 amino acids. Just CDR3 DNA is preserved here, 51 bases in frame from base 1. In the germline V gene, CDR1 corresponds to KGHDR and CDR2 to SFDVKD.

The specimen sequenced was blood. The chain is assembled from TRBV24-1 and TRBJ2-1; TRBD2 matches 7 bases in the middle. The sequence was obtained from a woman of 80 years or more in good health. The nucleotide sequence is TGTGCCACTTCCAACCATCTAGCGGAAGGCTCCTACAATGAGCAGTTCTTC. This encodes CATSNHLAEGSYNEQFF.